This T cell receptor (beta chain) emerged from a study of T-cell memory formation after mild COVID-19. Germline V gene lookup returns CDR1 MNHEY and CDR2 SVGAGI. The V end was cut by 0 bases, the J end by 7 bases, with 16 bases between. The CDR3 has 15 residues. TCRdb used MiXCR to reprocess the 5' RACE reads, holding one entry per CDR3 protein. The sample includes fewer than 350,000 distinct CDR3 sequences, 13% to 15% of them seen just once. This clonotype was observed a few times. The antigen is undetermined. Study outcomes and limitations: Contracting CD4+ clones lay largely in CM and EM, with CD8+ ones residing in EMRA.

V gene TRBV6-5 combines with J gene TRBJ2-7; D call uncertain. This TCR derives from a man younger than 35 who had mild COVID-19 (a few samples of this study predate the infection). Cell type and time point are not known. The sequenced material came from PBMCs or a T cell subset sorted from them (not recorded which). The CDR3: CASSYSLPVLGEQYF. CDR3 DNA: TGTGCCAGCAGTTACTCGCTCCCGGTTCTCGGGGAGCAGTACTTC.